The clone carrying this TCR beta chain appeared a few times. The sample originates from a study of blood T cell repertoires in COVID-19. On the study more broadly: Both acute and convalescent COVID-19 samples were obtained from the United States, Italy and Spain. PBMCs, B-cell-depleted T cells, or T cells provided the cDNA or gDNA that made up the material.

This CDR3 comprises 13 residues. Germline V gene data show CDR1 as MNHEY and CDR2 as SMNVEV (reference sequence). Trimming left V 4 bases short and J 7 bases short, with 11 bases between. Assay: immunoSEQ multiplex PCR; the TCRdb copy retains only in-frame clones and omits some. Here the sample spans 150,000 to 200,000 clones, over 75% being singletons. This TCR derives from a woman of 80 years or more with active or convalescent COVID-19. The material sequenced was peripheral blood. V is TRBV27 and J is TRBJ1-5, with D possibly TRBD1 on 6 matching bases. CDR3 protein: CASSYREGQPQHF. The CDR3, as DNA: TGTGCCAGCAGTTACAGGGAAGGCCAGCCCCAGCATTTT.